This T cell receptor beta chain was found in a study of cytomegalovirus exposure and HLA in healthy donors. Worth noting for this clone: The antigen is undetermined.

It was with 60 Vbeta and 13 Jbeta primers that the PCR ran. As processed by the authors: In a later analysis, of 70 million to 85 million unique beta chains, about 12 million appeared in at least two donors. The data were produced by immunoSEQ multiplex PCR, yet TCRdb's version contains in-frame clones alone and is incomplete. Clonal size and the V and J genes are those of that table, whereas D and trimming came from the DNA. The sample holds around 200,000 clones. This CDR3 spans 14 amino acids. The germline gives CDR1 SGHAT, CDR2 FQNNGV. V dropped 3 bases and J dropped 8 bases, with 13 bases sitting between them. Study outcomes and limitations: When analyzed later, a missense DCLRE1C variant was found to be linked to TCR beta V- and J-gene trimming. Later analysis reportedly placed an Asian-associated ancestry cluster below the roughly 690-donor mean in N-insertions. It was reportedly the case that the classifier diagnosed cytomegalovirus status with high specificity and sensitivity.

Sequencing was done on a sample of PBMCs. This chain links TRBV11-2 with TRBJ1-4, with a possible D match to TRBD1 (6 bases). The clonotype originates from a woman aged 30 to 39 in good health and CMV-seropositive. CDR3 coding DNA: TGTGCCAGCAGCTTCCGACAGGATAGGGAAAAACTGTTTTTT. Translated: CASSFRQDREKLFF. Full variable domain (outside the CDR3, taken from reference TRBV11-2 and TRBJ1-4): EAGVAQSPRYKIIEKRQSVAFWCNPISGHATLYWYQQILGQGPKLLIQFQNNGVVDDSQLPKDRFSAERLKGVDSTLKIQPAKLEDSAVYLCASSFRQDREKLFFGSGTQLSVL.